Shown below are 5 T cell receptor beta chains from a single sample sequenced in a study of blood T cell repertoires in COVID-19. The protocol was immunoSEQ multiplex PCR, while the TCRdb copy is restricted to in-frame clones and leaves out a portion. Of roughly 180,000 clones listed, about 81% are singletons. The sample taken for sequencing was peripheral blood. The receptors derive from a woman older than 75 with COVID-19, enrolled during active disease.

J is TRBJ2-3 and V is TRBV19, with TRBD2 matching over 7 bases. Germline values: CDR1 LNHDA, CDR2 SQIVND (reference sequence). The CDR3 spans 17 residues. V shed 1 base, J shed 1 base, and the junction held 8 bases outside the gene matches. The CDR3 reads CASSIVLTSERTDTQYF. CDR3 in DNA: TGTGCCAGTAGTATAGTCCTCACTAGCGAGCGCACAGATACGCAGTATTTT.

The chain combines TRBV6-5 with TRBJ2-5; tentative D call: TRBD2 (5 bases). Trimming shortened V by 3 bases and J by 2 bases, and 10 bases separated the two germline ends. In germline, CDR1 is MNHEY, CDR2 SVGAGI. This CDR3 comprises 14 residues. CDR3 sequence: CASSYLSGQETQYF. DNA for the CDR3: TGTGCCAGCAGTTATCTATCGGGACAAGAGACCCAGTACTTC.

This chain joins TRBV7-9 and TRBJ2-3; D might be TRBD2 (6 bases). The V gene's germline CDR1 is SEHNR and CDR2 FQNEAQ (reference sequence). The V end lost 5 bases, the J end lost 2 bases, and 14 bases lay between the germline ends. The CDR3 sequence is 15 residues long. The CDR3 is CASSTSGYFTDTQYF. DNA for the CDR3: TGTGCCAGCAGCACGAGCGGGTATTTCACAGATACGCAGTATTTT.

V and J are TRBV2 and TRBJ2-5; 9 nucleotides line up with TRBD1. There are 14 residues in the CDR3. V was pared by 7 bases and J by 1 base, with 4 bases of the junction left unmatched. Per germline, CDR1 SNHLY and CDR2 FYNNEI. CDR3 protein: CASNDRGGQETQYF. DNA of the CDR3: TGTGCCAGCAACGACAGGGGGGGCCAAGAGACCCAGTACTTC.

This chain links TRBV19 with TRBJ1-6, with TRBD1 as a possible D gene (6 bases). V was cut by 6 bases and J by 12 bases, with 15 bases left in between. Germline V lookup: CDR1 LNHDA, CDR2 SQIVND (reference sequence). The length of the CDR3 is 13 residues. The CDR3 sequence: CASRSGTRGPLHF. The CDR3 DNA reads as TGTGCCAGTAGATCCGGGACACGAGGACCCCTCCACTTT.